This T cell receptor (beta chain) came from a study of cytomegalovirus exposure and HLA in healthy donors. Findings of the study overall: Immune exposure was documented only through CMV serostatus.

Samples came from healthy bone marrow donors. Germline V lookup: CDR1 MRHNA, CDR2 SNTAGT. J was trimmed by 9 bases and V by 8 bases; bases with no gene match: 7. The CDR3 extends over 13 amino acids. 60 Vbeta and 13 Jbeta primers were used in PCR. Using immunoSEQ multiplex PCR, the repertoire was profiled, and TCRdb retains in-frame clones only, with some absent. Recorded here are approximately 150,000 clones; the top ten clones represent 1.5% to 1.9%. Worth noting for this clone: Its cognate antigen is unknown.

This TCR was sampled from a middle-aged woman in good health and CMV-seronegative. The chain couples TRBV6-4 to TRBJ1-6; TRBD1 aligns across 7 bases. Sequencing was done on a sample of PBMCs. CDR3 nucleotides: TGTGCCAGCGGCCGGGACAGCCTTTCACCCCTCCACTTT. This codes for CASGRDSLSPLHF.